What follows are 16 T cell receptor beta chains derived from one specimen sequenced in a study of blood T cell repertoires in COVID-19. Profiled with immunoSEQ multiplex PCR; TCRdb holds only in-frame clones, not every one. Among hundreds of thousands of clones listed, around 92% were seen once. Material for sequencing was peripheral blood. The receptors derive from a woman in her twenties or thirties with COVID-19, enrolled during active disease.

This rearrangement joins TRBV2 to TRBJ1-4, with D tentatively TRBD1 (6 bases). Deletions cut 3 bases from V and 7 bases from J, with 12 bases between. This CDR3 is built from 14 residues. Per germline, CDR1 SNHLY and CDR2 FYNNEI. CDR3 DNA: TGTGCCAGCAGTGAGTCAGGGGTGGGTGAAAAACTGTTTTTT. Translated, it gives CASSESGVGEKLFF.

The sample holds one count of this clone. The chain couples TRBV19 to TRBJ1-4, with TRBD1 identical over 7 bases. The CDR3 loop spans 18 amino acids. The germline V gene has CDR1 LNHDA and CDR2 SQIVND (reference sequence). The V segment lost 4 bases and the J segment 0 bases; nucleotides outside the gene matches: 11. The CDR3 DNA is TGTGCCAGTAGTACCCCAGGACAGGTTGGGACAACTAATGAAAAACTGTTTTTT. This encodes CASSTPGQVGTTNEKLFF.

The chain has TRBV7-3 and TRBJ2-3; a weak D match, TRBD2 (6 bases). The V and J ends lost 5 bases and 0 bases respectively, with 9 bases between them. Germline assignment: CDR1 SGHTA and CDR2 FQGTGA. CDR3 length equals 14 residues. The CDR3 nucleotides read TGTGCCAGCAGCCCCGGGAGAAGCACAGATACGCAGTATTTT. Its translation is CASSPGRSTDTQYF.

The rearrangement joins TRBV19 to TRBJ1-2; D gene unclear. Trimming pared 11 bases from V and 7 bases from J, leaving 11 bases between. Germline values: CDR1 LNHDA, CDR2 SQIVND (reference sequence). CDR3 length: 10 amino acids. The CDR3 loop reads CASKSVGYTF. For the CDR3, the DNA is TGTGCCTCAAAAAGCGTTGGCTACACCTTC.

The chain links TRBV4-1 to TRBJ2-1, with 9 bases lining up with TRBD1. Germline V gene sequence: CDR1 MGHRA, CDR2 YSYEKL. V lost 3 bases to trimming and J lost 2 bases; unmatched junction nucleotides: 5. The length of the CDR3 is 16 residues. CDR3 nucleotides: TGCGCCAGCAGCCAGGCCGGGACAGGGACCTACAATGAGCAGTTCTTC. Translated: CASSQAGTGTYNEQFF.

The chain employs TRBV7-6 and TRBJ2-7, with D perhaps TRBD1 (6 bases). Trimming took off 1 base at V and 5 bases at J, with 12 bases between the two ends. This CDR3 spans 14 amino acids. From germline, CDR1 is SGHVS and CDR2 FNYEAQ. CDR3 loop: CASSLGGKGDEQYV. CDR3 DNA sequence: TGTGCCAGCAGCTTAGGGGGAAAGGGGGACGAGCAGTACGTC.

The chain employs TRBV3-1 (or the pseudogene TRBV3-2) and TRBJ2-7, with 9 bases fitting TRBD1. CDR1 LGHDT and CDR2 YNNKEL come from the germline V gene (reference sequence). The trim removed 3 bases at V and 7 bases at J, leaving 4 bases unmatched. This CDR3 region has 13 residues. The DNA of the CDR3 is TGTGCCAGCAGCCATAGGACAGGGGAAGAGCAGTACTTC. Translating gives CASSHRTGEEQYF.

The count of this clone is one. The DNA for the CDR3 is TGCGCCAGCAGCTTGTTCGGACAGGGGGATTCACCCCTCCACTTT. Its translation is CASSLFGQGDSPLHF. The chain couples TRBV5-1 to TRBJ1-6; 10 nucleotides match TRBD1. Germline CDR1 SGHRS, CDR2 YFSETQ. With 1 base clipped from V and 8 bases from J, the junction kept 3 bases outside the gene matches. This CDR3 spans 15 amino acids.

The chain links TRBV29-1 to TRBJ2-1; the match to TRBD2 covers 8 bases. Germline CDR1 is SQVTM and CDR2 is ANQGSEA. The J segment lost 3 bases and the V segment lost 4 bases, leaving 8 bases of the junction unmatched. This CDR3 comprises 15 residues. CDR3 residues: CSVASGSGGYNEQFF. In DNA form, the CDR3 reads TGCAGCGTTGCATCCGGCAGCGGGGGCTACAATGAGCAGTTCTTC.

This clone was recorded only once. The chain joins TRBV3-1 (or the pseudogene TRBV3-2) to TRBJ2-3; 7 bases agree with TRBD2. Trimming cost V 5 bases and J 0 bases; bases outside gene matches: 8. The CDR3 spans 16 residues. CDR1 is LGHDT and CDR2 is YNNKEL in the germline V gene (reference sequence). Written as DNA, the CDR3 is TGTGCCAGCAGCTCGTTCGGGGGGATCAGCACAGATACGCAGTATTTT. As protein: CASSSFGGISTDTQYF.

The chain links TRBV4-2 to TRBJ1-2, with 7 bases aligning to TRBD1. Germline CDR1 and CDR2: LGHNA and YNFKEQ. The length of the CDR3 is 15 residues. V lost 0 bases to trimming and J lost 4 bases; unmatched junction nucleotides: 5. The CDR3 sequence: CASSQETGSFYGYTF. In DNA form, the CDR3 reads TGTGCCAGCAGCCAAGAGACAGGGAGCTTCTATGGCTACACCTTC.

This clone was seen a handful of times. The CDR3 nucleotides read TGTGCCAGCAGCTTGGGGCCGGGAGGCTCTGGAAACACCATATATTTT. Amino acid sequence: CASSLGPGGSGNTIYF. The chain links TRBV5-5 to TRBJ1-3; D gene unclear. CDR3 length: 16 amino acids. With 0 bases removed from V and 0 bases from J, the gap between germline ends came to 10 bases. Germline V lookup: CDR1 SGHKS, CDR2 YYEKEE (reference sequence).

The genes are TRBV24-1 and TRBJ1-6, with D possibly being TRBD1 (5 bases). V was trimmed by 0 bases and J by 5 bases, leaving 13 bases between them. CDR3 length: 17 residues. The germline V gene has CDR1 KGHDR and CDR2 SFDVKD. This CDR3 is CATSDLGRVTDNSPLHF. Here the CDR3 DNA reads TGTGCCACCAGTGATTTGGGCAGGGTCACCGATAATTCACCCCTCCACTTT.

CDR3 DNA: TGTGCCAGCAGCTTAGGCGGTAAAAATGAGCAGTTCTTC. Encoded protein: CASSLGGKNEQFF. V usage is TRBV7-9 and J usage is TRBJ2-1; D unresolved. The CDR3 consists of 13 residues. The germline V gene encodes CDR1 SEHNR and CDR2 FQNEAQ (reference sequence). Trimming left V 1 base short and J 7 bases short, with 8 bases between.

This chain uses TRBV9 with TRBJ2-1; 14 bases agree with TRBD2. Germline assignment: CDR1 SGDLS and CDR2 YYNGEE. The V segment lost 3 bases and the J segment 6 bases; nucleotides outside the gene matches: 2. This CDR3 comprises 15 residues. CDR3 in DNA: TGTGCCAGCAGCGCCGGACTAGCGGGGGGCAATGAGCAGTTCTTC. Protein product: CASSAGLAGGNEQFF.

This clone has just a few counts. J is TRBJ1-5 and V is TRBV4-2; D call uncertain. Germline CDR1 is LGHNA and CDR2 is YNFKEQ. There are 15 residues in the CDR3. V was shortened by 3 bases and J by 4 bases, with 13 bases between the two germline ends. CDR3 amino acids: CASSHGPRANQPQHF. DNA of the CDR3: TGTGCCAGCAGCCATGGGCCGAGGGCAAATCAGCCCCAGCATTTT.